Listed below are T cell receptor beta chains from one sample, sequenced in a study of shared clonotypes between healthy human individuals. Repertoires were generated with immunoSEQ multiplex PCR, while TCRdb's copy carries only in-frame clones and drops some. The table has about 600,000 clones, around 95% seen once; the top ten hold 0.11%. The material sequenced was naive CD8+ T cells sorted from blood. The receptors come from a woman in her 30s in good health. The conserved cysteine and the conserved F or W are not part of the CDR3 here. The order of the fields is CDR3 protein, V gene, J gene.

CDR3aa: ASSLGWGGGQPQH
v_gene: TRBV11-2
j_gene: TRBJ1-5

CDR3aa: ASSLGGLGVYEQY
v_gene: TRBV13
j_gene: TRBJ2-7

CDR3aa: ASSQPQGSYEQY
v_gene: TRBV16
j_gene: TRBJ2-7

CDR3aa: ASSQGLAGWRSGELF
v_gene: TRBV4-1
j_gene: TRBJ2-2

CDR3aa: ASSLQSYYEQY
v_gene: TRBV25-1
j_gene: TRBJ2-7

CDR3aa: ASSLGGSTEAF
v_gene: TRBV7-3
j_gene: TRBJ1-1

CDR3aa: ATSRGYITGSGNTIY
v_gene: TRBV15
j_gene: TRBJ1-3

CDR3aa: ASSRGALGQPEAF
v_gene: TRBV6-6
j_gene: TRBJ1-1

CDR3aa: ASSERLNTEAF
v_gene: TRBV6-4
j_gene: TRBJ1-1

CDR3aa: AVKGDNQETQY
v_gene: TRBV7-6
j_gene: TRBJ2-5

CDR3aa: ASSSGQDYGYT
v_gene: TRBV6-5
j_gene: TRBJ1-2

CDR3aa: AWKRQISAPYGYT
v_gene: TRBV30
j_gene: TRBJ1-2

CDR3aa: ASSRRTGGPVEQY
v_gene: TRBV6-5
j_gene: TRBJ2-7

CDR3aa: ASSIWVAGDYYGYT
v_gene: TRBV5-6
j_gene: TRBJ1-2

CDR3aa: ASSPSAKNIQY
v_gene: TRBV5-6
j_gene: TRBJ2-4

CDR3aa: ASRPTSGLLYEQY
v_gene: TRBV19
j_gene: TRBJ2-7

CDR3aa: ASSWTAGPLVQETQY
v_gene: TRBV7-9
j_gene: TRBJ2-5

CDR3aa: ASSFRLAVHEQY
v_gene: TRBV27
j_gene: TRBJ2-7

CDR3aa: ASSATERYEQY
v_gene: TRBV2
j_gene: TRBJ2-7

CDR3aa: ASSGQDTEAF
v_gene: TRBV19
j_gene: TRBJ1-1

CDR3aa: ASRPGTGYEQY
v_gene: TRBV27
j_gene: TRBJ2-7

CDR3aa: ASSFSVQTQY
v_gene: TRBV28
j_gene: TRBJ2-3

CDR3aa: ASSRGQGYEQY
v_gene: TRBV5-4
j_gene: TRBJ2-7

CDR3aa: ASSFPDRGTDTQY
v_gene: TRBV7-9
j_gene: TRBJ2-3

CDR3aa: ASSFSGGYEQY
v_gene: TRBV11-1
j_gene: TRBJ2-7

CDR3aa: ASSPEGYEQY
v_gene: TRBV5-1
j_gene: TRBJ2-7

CDR3aa: ASSYLAGEAGELF
v_gene: TRBV6-5
j_gene: TRBJ2-2

CDR3aa: ASSLGRGRDTQY
v_gene: TRBV7-9
j_gene: TRBJ2-3

CDR3aa: ASSLETGDNEQF
v_gene: TRBV7-8
j_gene: TRBJ2-1

CDR3aa: ASSYITGTRSNEQF
v_gene: TRBV6-5
j_gene: TRBJ2-1

CDR3aa: ASSPYSDNYEQY
v_gene: TRBV27
j_gene: TRBJ2-7

CDR3aa: ASSLQGPYEQY
v_gene: TRBV27
j_gene: TRBJ2-7

CDR3aa: ASRDGAYEQY
v_gene: TRBV19
j_gene: TRBJ2-7

CDR3aa: ASSSGGAGVSDTQY
v_gene: TRBV28
j_gene: TRBJ2-3

CDR3aa: ASSSMDRAKLF
v_gene: TRBV6-5
j_gene: TRBJ1-4

CDR3aa: ASSRTGTGGAAGYT
v_gene: TRBV14
j_gene: TRBJ1-2

CDR3aa: ASSEALRRGSEETQY
v_gene: TRBV6-1
j_gene: TRBJ2-5

CDR3aa: ASNARAGVINEQF
v_gene: TRBV27
j_gene: TRBJ2-1

CDR3aa: ASSRLAGGYNEQF
v_gene: TRBV7-9
j_gene: TRBJ2-1

CDR3aa: ASSQVISGGLAF
v_gene: TRBV4-1
j_gene: TRBJ1-1

CDR3aa: ASSPGPGTSGYEQY
v_gene: TRBV27
j_gene: TRBJ2-7

CDR3aa: AWGPLAREQY
v_gene: TRBV30
j_gene: TRBJ2-7

CDR3aa: ASSQDSLSSYEQY
v_gene: TRBV4-1
j_gene: TRBJ2-7

CDR3aa: ASSQHSSYNEQF
v_gene: TRBV5-1
j_gene: TRBJ2-1

CDR3aa: ASSILRGGTEAF
v_gene: TRBV6-1
j_gene: TRBJ1-1

CDR3aa: ASSQDRPGDEQY
v_gene: TRBV4-1
j_gene: TRBJ2-7

CDR3aa: ASSSTGTGADTQY
v_gene: TRBV13
j_gene: TRBJ2-3

CDR3aa: ASSPTNNEQF
v_gene: TRBV4-1
j_gene: TRBJ2-1

CDR3aa: ASSPAGRFQY
v_gene: TRBV5-1
j_gene: TRBJ2-5

CDR3aa: ASSEDGTGTDTQY
v_gene: TRBV6-1
j_gene: TRBJ2-3

CDR3aa: ASSLGTDYYGYT
v_gene: TRBV5-4
j_gene: TRBJ1-2

CDR3aa: ASSEDRAYEQY
v_gene: TRBV5-6
j_gene: TRBJ2-7

CDR3aa: ASKVGTSYEQY
v_gene: TRBV27
j_gene: TRBJ2-7

CDR3aa: SAREIEQF
v_gene: TRBV20-1
j_gene: TRBJ2-1

CDR3aa: ASSLTFVATNTEAF
v_gene: TRBV28
j_gene: TRBJ1-1